Detailed here is one TCR beta chain. The assay was immunoSEQ multiplex PCR, and TCRdb's table has in-frame clones only and misses some. The sample shows 70,000 or so clones, approximately 73% of them seen only once. The data were obtained in a study of blood T cell repertoires in COVID-19. Trimming left V 5 bases short and J 2 bases short, with 8 bases between. The CDR3 spans 13 residues. Germline lookup yields CDR1 SGHNT and CDR2 YENEEA. The sequence was obtained from a man between 60 and 70 years old with COVID-19, enrolled during active disease. V usage is TRBV11-3 and J usage is TRBJ2-3, with D hard to call. Material for sequencing was peripheral blood. The DNA for the CDR3 is TGTGCCAGCAGCCGCGGATCCACAGATACGCAGTATTTT. This translates into CASSRGSTDTQYF.